The present entry profiles one T cell receptor (beta chain) with its context. The junction and the germline gene differ at one end; a read error may be behind it. The data derive from a study of cytomegalovirus exposure and HLA in healthy donors. A multiplex PCR was run with 60 Vbeta primers and 13 Jbeta primers. Produced via immunoSEQ multiplex PCR; TCRdb's table is partial and in-frame only. The sample lists roughly 95,000 clones, roughly 82% occurring once. The sample was PBMCs. The clonotype originates from a man aged 25 to 40 in good health and CMV-seropositive.

In DNA, the CDR3 is TGTGCCAGCTCACCAAGGGACAAGACCGGGCAGCTGTTTTTT. The encoded protein is CASSPRDKTGQLFF. The chain has TRBV18 and TRBJ2-2, with a possible D match to TRBD1 (6 bases). This CDR3 is 14 amino acids long. CDR1 and CDR2 from the germline V gene are KGHSH and LQKENI.